The 12 T cell receptor beta chains presented below share a single source sample, sequenced in a study of patients and donors after allogeneic stem cell transplantation. TCRdb reanalysed the RT-PCR reads using MiXCR and keeps one entry per CDR3 protein. This table has 150,000 to 200,000 distinct CDR3 sequences, about 29% appearing once. Sequencing used blood, either unsorted or a sorted T cell fraction (not recorded which). These receptors originate from a human donor who was either an allogeneic HSCT recipient or a stem cell or donor lymphocyte infusion donor (not recorded which). It is not recorded whose cells these are; they may come from a transplant donor.

The gene calls are TRBV6-6 and TRBJ1-2, with 12 bases fitting TRBD1. CDR3 length: 18 amino acids. After removal of 0 bases from V and 4 bases from J, the junction contained 9 bases not matched to a gene. Germline CDR1 and CDR2: MNHNY and SVGAGI (reference sequence). The CDR3 loop is CASSYSRGTGGYSYGYTF. The CDR3 coding sequence is TGTGCCAGCAGTTACTCGAGGGGGACAGGGGGCTATAGCTATGGCTACACCTTC.

This clonotype was seen a handful of times. Here the CDR3 DNA reads TGCGCCAGCAGCCCGACCGGAGGGTGGGTTTCCTACGAGCAGTACTTC. Protein product: CASSPTGGWVSYEQYF. This rearrangement joins TRBV5-1 to TRBJ2-7; possible D gene TRBD2, 6 bases. Germline CDR1 reads SGHRS; CDR2 reads YFSETQ. V shed 4 bases and J shed 1 base, with 18 bases lying between them. CDR3 length: 16 residues.

This chain uses TRBV5-1 with TRBJ2-4, with D unresolved. With 7 bases removed from V and 1 base from J, the gap between germline ends came to 6 bases. Germline CDR1 and CDR2: SGHRS and YFSETQ. CDR3 size: 12 residues. In nucleotides, the CDR3 is TGCGCCAGCGTGTGGGCCAAAAACATTCAGTACTTC. Amino acids: CASVWAKNIQYF.

The rearrangement uses TRBV5-1 and TRBJ2-5; no clear D. V lost 2 bases, J lost 2 bases, and 10 bases lay in between. The CDR3 extends over 14 amino acids. Germline CDR1 SGHRS, CDR2 YFSETQ. CDR3: CASSFFLEQETQYF. CDR3 bases: TGCGCCAGCAGCTTTTTCCTAGAGCAAGAGACCCAGTACTTC.

In this sample, this clonotype turned up many times. The chain couples TRBV27 to TRBJ1-1; 8 bases are a match to TRBD1. Looked up from germline, CDR1 is MNHEY and CDR2 is SMNVEV (reference sequence). Trimming at V came to 5 bases and at J to 5 bases, leaving 10 bases not matched to a gene. This CDR3 is built from 15 residues. The CDR3 sequence is CASSLGQGWRTEAFF. The CDR3 DNA reads TGTGCCAGCAGTCTCGGACAGGGTTGGCGAACTGAAGCTTTCTTT.

The table lists this clonotype with a count of one. A read error is likely, as this CDR3 ends without the conserved phenylalanine or tryptophan. The chain joins TRBV4-1 to TRBJ2-1; D remains ambiguous. Trimming removed 4 bases from V and 7 bases from J, with 14 bases in between. CDR1 is MGHRA and CDR2 is YSYEKL in the germline V gene. The CDR3 has 14 amino acids. CDR3 nucleotides: TGCGCCAGCAGCCGTTTTTACCTGGGGAATGAGCAGTTCTAC. Its translation is CASSRFYLGNEQFY.

The CDR3 spells CASSLTGRHRGSANEKLFF. CDR3 sequence (DNA): TGTGCCAGCAGCTTAACCGGTCGGCACAGGGGTTCAGCTAATGAAAAACTGTTTTTT. The chain carries TRBV7-9 and TRBJ1-4; TRBD1 agrees at 7 bases. The V and J ends lost 2 bases and 3 bases, in that order; junction bases with no gene match: 15. CDR3 size: 19 residues. Per germline, CDR1 SEHNR and CDR2 FQNEAQ (reference sequence).

In its sample, this clonotype was seen a few times. The chain has TRBV5-6 and TRBJ2-5, with D perhaps matching TRBD1 (6 bases). The ends were cut back, 1 base at V and 1 base at J, with 14 bases in the middle. Germline V gene sequence: CDR1 SGHDT, CDR2 YYEEEE. This CDR3 has 16 amino acids. As DNA, the CDR3 is TGTGCCAGCAGCTTGCCCTGGACAGACATCCAAGAGACCCAGTACTTC. Protein: CASSLPWTDIQETQYF.

This clonotype was picked up a small number of times. J is TRBJ2-1 and V is TRBV7-6; D possibly corresponds to TRBD1 (7 bases). V was trimmed by 1 base and J by 8 bases, leaving 9 bases between them. From germline, CDR1 is SGHVS and CDR2 FNYEAQ. This CDR3 has 13 amino acids. The CDR3 DNA reads as TGTGCCAGCAGCTTAGTCAGGGGGGATGAGCAGTTCTTC. The encoded protein is CASSLVRGDEQFF.

The chain employs TRBV9 and TRBJ2-7; 7 bases fit TRBD2. V shed 1 base and J 0 bases; nucleotides not matched to a gene: 7. The CDR3 is 16 amino acids. From germline, CDR1 is SGDLS and CDR2 YYNGEE. The CDR3 reads CASSVSGEGGSYEQYF. The CDR3 region has the DNA TGTGCCAGCAGCGTATCGGGGGAGGGAGGCTCCTACGAGCAGTACTTC.

This chain connects TRBV27 to TRBJ2-7; 7 bases are a match to TRBD2. CDR3 length: 15 residues. Germline CDR1 MNHEY, CDR2 SMNVEV (reference sequence). The V and J ends lost 8 bases and 0 bases, in that order; junction bases with no gene match: 10. DNA of the CDR3: TGTGCCAGCCGCAGGGAGCGGGGCCACTCCTACGAGCAGTACTTC. Its translation is CASRRERGHSYEQYF.

V usage is TRBV15 and J usage is TRBJ2-5; D remains unclear. The length of the CDR3 is 15 residues. Trimming cost V 4 bases and J 4 bases, with 16 bases left between them. Germline V gene data show CDR1 as LNHNV and CDR2 as YYDKDF (reference sequence). The CDR3 DNA sequence: TGTGCCACCAGCAAAGGCATTGGGTGGAGAGAGACCCAGTACTTC. Protein sequence: CATSKGIGWRETQYF.